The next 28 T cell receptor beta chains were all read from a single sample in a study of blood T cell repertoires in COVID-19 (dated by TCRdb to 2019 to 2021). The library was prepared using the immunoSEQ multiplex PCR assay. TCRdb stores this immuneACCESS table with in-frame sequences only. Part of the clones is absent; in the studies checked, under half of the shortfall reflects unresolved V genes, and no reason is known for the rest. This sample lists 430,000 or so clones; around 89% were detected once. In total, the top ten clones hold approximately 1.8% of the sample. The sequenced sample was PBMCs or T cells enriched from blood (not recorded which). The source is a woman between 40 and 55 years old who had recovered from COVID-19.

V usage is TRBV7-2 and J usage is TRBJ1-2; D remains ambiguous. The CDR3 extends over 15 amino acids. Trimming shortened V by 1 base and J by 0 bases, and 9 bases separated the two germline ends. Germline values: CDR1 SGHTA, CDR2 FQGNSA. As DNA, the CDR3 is TGTGCCAGCAGCTTAGGACACCCAGCTAACTATGGCTACACCTTC. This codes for CASSLGHPANYGYTF. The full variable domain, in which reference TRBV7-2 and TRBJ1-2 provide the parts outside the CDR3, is GAGVSQSPSNKVTEKGKDVELRCDPISGHTALYWYRQSLGQGLEFLIYFQGNSAPDKSGLPSDRFSAERTGGSVSTLTIQRTQQEDSAVYLCASSLGHPANYGYTFGSGTRLTVV.

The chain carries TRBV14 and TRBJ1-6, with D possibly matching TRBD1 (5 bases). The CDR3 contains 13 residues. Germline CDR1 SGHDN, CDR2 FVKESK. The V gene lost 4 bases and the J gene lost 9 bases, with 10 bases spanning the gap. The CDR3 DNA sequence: TGTGCCAGCAGCCTGCAGGGCCGTTCACCCCTCCACTTT. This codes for CASSLQGRSPLHF.

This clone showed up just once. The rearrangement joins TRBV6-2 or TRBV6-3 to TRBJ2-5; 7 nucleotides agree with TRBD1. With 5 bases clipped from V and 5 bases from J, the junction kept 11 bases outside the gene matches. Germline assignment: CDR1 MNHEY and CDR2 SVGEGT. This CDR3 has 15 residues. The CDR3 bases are TGTGCCAGCAGTGGACAACAGGGGACGGGGGAGACCCAGTACTTC. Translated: CASSGQQGTGETQYF.

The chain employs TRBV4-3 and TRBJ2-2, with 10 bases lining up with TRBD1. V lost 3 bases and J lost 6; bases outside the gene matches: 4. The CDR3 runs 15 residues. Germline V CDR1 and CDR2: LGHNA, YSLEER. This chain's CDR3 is CASSQDRGSAGELFF. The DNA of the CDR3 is TGCGCCAGCAGCCAGGACAGGGGGTCTGCCGGGGAGCTGTTTTTT.

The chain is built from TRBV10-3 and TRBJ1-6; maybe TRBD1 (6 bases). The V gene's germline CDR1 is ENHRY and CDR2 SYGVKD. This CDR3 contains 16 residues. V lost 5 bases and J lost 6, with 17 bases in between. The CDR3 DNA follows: TGTGCCATCAGTTCGGAGACAGGTCTGTCTAATTCACCCCTCCACTTT. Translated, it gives CAISSETGLSNSPLHF.

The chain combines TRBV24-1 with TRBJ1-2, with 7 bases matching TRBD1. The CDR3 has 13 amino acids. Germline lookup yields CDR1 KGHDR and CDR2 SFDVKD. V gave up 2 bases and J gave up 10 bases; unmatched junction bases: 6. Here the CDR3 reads CATSDSGTAFYTF. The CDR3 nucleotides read TGTGCCACCAGTGATTCCGGGACAGCATTCTACACCTTC.

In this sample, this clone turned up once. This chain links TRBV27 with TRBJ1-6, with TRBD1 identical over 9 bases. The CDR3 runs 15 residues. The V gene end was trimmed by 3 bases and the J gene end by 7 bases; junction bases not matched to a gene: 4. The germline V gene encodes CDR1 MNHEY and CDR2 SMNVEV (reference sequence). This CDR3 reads CASSFGTGSNSPLHF. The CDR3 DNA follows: TGTGCCAGCAGTTTCGGGACAGGGTCGAATTCACCCCTCCACTTT.

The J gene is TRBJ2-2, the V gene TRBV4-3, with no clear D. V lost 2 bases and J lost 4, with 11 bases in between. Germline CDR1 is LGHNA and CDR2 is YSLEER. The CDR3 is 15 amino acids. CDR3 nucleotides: TGCGCCAGCAGCCAATCGGTCGTCGGCACCGGGGAGCTGTTTTTT. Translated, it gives CASSQSVVGTGELFF.

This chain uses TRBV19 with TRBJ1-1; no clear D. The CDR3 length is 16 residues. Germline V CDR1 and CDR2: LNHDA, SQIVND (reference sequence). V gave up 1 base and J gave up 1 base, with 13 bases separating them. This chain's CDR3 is CASSIASPDWNTEAFF. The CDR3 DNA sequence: TGTGCCAGTAGTATAGCCTCCCCGGACTGGAACACTGAAGCTTTCTTT.

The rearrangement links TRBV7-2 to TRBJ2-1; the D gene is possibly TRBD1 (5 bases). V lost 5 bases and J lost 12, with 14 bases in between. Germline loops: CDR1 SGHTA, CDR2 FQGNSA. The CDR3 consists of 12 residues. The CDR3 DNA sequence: TGTGCCAGCAGCCTACACTACAGGTTGCAGTTCTTC. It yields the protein CASSLHYRLQFF.

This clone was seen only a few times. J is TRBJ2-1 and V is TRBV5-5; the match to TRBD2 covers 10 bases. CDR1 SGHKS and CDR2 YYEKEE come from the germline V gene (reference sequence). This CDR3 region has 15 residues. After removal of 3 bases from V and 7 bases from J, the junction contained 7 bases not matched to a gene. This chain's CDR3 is CASSSLAGAENEQFF. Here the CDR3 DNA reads TGTGCCAGCAGCTCGCTAGCGGGAGCGGAGAATGAGCAGTTCTTC.

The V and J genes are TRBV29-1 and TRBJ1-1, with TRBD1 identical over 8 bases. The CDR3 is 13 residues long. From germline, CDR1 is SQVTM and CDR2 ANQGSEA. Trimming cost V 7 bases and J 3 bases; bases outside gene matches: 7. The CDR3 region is CSARGRMDTEAFF. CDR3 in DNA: TGCAGCGCCAGGGGGCGTATGGACACTGAAGCTTTCTTT. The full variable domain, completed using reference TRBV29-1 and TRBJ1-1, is SAVISQKPSRDICQRGTSLTIQCQVDSQVTMMFWYRQQPGQSLTLIATANQGSEATYESGFVIDKFPISRPNLTFSTLTVSNMSPEDSSIYLCSARGRMDTEAFFGQGTRLTVV.

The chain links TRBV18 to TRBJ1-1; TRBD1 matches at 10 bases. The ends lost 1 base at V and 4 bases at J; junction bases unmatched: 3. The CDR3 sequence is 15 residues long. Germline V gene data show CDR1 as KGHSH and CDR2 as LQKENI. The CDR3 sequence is CASSPQGQGSTEAFF. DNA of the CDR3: TGTGCCAGCTCACCACAGGGACAGGGGAGCACTGAAGCTTTCTTT.

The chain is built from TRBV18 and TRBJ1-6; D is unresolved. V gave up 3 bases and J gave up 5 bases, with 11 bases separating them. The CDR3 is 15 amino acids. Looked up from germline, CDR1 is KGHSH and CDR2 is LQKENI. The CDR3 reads CASSPLNTDNSPLHF. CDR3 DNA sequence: TGTGCCAGCTCACCCCTAAATACAGATAATTCACCCCTCCACTTT.

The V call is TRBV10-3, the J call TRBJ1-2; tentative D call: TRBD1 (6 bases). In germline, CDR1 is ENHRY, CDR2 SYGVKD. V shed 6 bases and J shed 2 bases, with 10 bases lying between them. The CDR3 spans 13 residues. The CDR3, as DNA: TGTGCCATCAGCAAGGACAGCAACTATGGCTACACCTTC. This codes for CAISKDSNYGYTF.

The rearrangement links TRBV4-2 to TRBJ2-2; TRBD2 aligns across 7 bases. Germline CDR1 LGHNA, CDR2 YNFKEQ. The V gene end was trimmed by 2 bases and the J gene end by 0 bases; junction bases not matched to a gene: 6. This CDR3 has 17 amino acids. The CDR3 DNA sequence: TGTGCCAGCAGCCAAAGGCCTAGCGGAACGAACACCGGGGAGCTGTTTTTT. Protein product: CASSQRPSGTNTGELFF.

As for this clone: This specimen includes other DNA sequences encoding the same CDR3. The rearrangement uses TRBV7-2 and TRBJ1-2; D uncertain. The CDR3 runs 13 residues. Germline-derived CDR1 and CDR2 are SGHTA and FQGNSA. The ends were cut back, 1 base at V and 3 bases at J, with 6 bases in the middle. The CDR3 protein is CASSLGQDYGYTF. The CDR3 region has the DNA TGTGCCAGCAGCTTAGGGCAGGACTATGGCTACACCTTC.

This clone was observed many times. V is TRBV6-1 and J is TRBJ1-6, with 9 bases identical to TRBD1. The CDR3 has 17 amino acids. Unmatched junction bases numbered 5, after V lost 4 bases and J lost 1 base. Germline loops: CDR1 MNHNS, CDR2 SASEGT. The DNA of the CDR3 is TGTGCCAGCAGTGCGGGACAGGGAAATTCCTATAATTCACCCCTCCACTTT. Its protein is CASSAGQGNSYNSPLHF.

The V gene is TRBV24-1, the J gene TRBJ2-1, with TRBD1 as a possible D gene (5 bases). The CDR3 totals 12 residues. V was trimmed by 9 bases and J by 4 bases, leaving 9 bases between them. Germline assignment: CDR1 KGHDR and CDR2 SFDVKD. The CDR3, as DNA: TGTGCCACCGCCCCAGGGTACAATGAGCAGTTCTTC. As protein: CATAPGYNEQFF.

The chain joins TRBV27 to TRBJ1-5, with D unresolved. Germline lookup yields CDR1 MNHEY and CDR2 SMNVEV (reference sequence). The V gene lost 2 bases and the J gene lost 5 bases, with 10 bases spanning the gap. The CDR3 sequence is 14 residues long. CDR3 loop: CASSLMAGYQPQHF. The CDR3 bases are TGTGCCAGCAGTTTAATGGCGGGTTATCAGCCCCAGCATTTT.

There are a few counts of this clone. CDR3 loop: CASSEVKRSGRRYEQYF. CDR3 DNA sequence: TGTGCCAGCAGTGAAGTAAAGAGGAGCGGGAGACGGTACGAGCAGTACTTC. J is TRBJ2-7 and V is TRBV6-1; 8 nucleotides match TRBD2. The J segment lost 4 bases and the V segment lost 1 base, leaving 12 bases of the junction unmatched. This CDR3 has 17 residues. Germline V gene lookup returns CDR1 MNHNS and CDR2 SASEGT.

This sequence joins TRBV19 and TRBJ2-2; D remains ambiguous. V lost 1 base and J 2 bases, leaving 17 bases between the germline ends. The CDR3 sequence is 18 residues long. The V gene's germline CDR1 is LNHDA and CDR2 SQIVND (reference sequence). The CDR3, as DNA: TGTGCCAGTAGTATAGGGCAGACACCCATAATTAACACCGGGGAGCTGTTTTTT. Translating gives CASSIGQTPIINTGELFF.

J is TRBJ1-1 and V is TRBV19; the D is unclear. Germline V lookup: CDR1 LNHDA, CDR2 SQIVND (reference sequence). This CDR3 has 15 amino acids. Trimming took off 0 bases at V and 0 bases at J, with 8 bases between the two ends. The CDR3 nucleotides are TGTGCCAGTAGTATAGAGGAGGGAGTGAACACTGAAGCTTTCTTT. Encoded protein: CASSIEEGVNTEAFF.

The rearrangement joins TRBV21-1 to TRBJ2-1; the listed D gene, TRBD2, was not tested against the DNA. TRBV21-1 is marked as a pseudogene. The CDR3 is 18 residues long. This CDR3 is CASNRRKRESDSYNEQFF. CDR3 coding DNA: TGTGCCAGCAACCGTCGAAAGCGGGAGTCGGACTCCTACAATGAGCAGTTCTTC.

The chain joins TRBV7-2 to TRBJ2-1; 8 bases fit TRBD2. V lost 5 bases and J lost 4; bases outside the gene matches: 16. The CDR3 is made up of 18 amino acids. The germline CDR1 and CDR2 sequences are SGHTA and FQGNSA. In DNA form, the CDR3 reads TGTGCCAGCAGCGCTCCTCCGCGGGCAAGCGGGAGTTACAATGAGCAGTTCTTC. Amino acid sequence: CASSAPPRASGSYNEQFF.

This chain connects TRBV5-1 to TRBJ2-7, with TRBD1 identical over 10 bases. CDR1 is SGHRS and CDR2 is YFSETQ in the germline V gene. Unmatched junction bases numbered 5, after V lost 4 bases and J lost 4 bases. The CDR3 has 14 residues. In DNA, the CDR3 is TGCGCCAGCAGCCTGGACAGGGGGGTGTACGAGCAGTACTTC. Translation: CASSLDRGVYEQYF.

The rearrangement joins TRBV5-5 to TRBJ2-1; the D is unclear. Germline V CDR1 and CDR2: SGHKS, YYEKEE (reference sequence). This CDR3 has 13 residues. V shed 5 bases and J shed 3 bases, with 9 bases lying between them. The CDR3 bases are TGTGCCAGCAGTCTTAGAGACTACAATGAGCAGTTCTTC. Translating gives CASSLRDYNEQFF.

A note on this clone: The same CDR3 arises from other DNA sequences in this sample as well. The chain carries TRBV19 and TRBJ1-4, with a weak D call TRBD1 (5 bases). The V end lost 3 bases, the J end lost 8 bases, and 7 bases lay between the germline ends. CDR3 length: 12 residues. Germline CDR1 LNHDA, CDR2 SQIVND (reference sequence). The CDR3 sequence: CASSIRGEKLFF. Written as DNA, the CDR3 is TGTGCCAGTAGTATTAGGGGCGAAAAACTGTTTTTT.